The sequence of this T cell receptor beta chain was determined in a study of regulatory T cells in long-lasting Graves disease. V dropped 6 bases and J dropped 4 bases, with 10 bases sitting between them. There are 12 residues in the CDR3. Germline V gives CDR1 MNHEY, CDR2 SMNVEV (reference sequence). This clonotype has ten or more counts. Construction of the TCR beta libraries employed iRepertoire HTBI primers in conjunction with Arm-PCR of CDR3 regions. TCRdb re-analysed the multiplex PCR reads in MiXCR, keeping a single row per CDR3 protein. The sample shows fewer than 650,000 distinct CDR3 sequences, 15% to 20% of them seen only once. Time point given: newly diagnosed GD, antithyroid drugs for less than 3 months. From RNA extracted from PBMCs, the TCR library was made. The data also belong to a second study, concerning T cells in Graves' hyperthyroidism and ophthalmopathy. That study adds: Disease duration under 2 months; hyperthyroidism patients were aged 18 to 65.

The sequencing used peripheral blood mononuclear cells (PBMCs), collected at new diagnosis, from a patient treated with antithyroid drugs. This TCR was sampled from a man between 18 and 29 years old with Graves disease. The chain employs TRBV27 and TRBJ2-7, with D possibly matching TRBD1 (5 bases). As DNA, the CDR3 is TGTGCCAGCAGCACTACAGGATACGAGCAGTACTTC. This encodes CASSTTGYEQYF.